The 28 T cell receptor beta chains reported below all come from one sample, sequenced in a study of blood T cell repertoires in COVID-19. Sequenced by immunoSEQ multiplex PCR; TCRdb stores in-frame clones only, minus some. The data show about 20,000 clones, 79% seen once. Specimen: peripheral blood. These receptors came from a man at least 80 years old with acute or convalescent COVID-19.

V gene TRBV30 combines with J gene TRBJ2-7; TRBD2 matches 7 bases. This CDR3 is built from 18 residues. CDR1 is GTSNPN, CDR2 SVGIG, per germline (reference sequence). The trim removed 8 bases at V and 2 bases at J, leaving 24 bases unmatched. CDR3: CALGDQRGSWELTYEQYF. CDR3 nucleotides: TGTGCCCTCGGAGATCAGCGGGGAAGTTGGGAATTAACCTACGAGCAGTACTTC. The full variable domain, with the rest looked up from reference TRBV30 and TRBJ2-7, is SQTIHQWPATLVQPVGSPLSLECTVEGTSNPNLYWYRQAAGRGLQLLFYSVGIGQISSEVPQNLSASRPQDRQFILSSKKLLLSDSGFYLCALGDQRGSWELTYEQYFGPGTRLTVT.

Comments on this clone: At one end the junction does not follow the germline gene, possibly because of a read error. V usage is TRBV19 and J usage is TRBJ2-2; a weak D match, TRBD1 (6 bases). Germline loops: CDR1 LNHDA, CDR2 SQIVND (reference sequence). The CDR3 contains 14 residues. Here the CDR3 DNA reads TGTGCCAGTCGTATGGGGGCAAGCACCGGGGAGCTGTTTTTT. Residues: CASRMGASTGELFF.

The rearrangement links TRBV5-1 to TRBJ2-2; 7 positions agree with TRBD1. CDR1 is SGHRS and CDR2 is YFSETQ in the germline V gene. The CDR3 has 14 residues. Unmatched junction bases numbered 4, after V lost 6 bases and J lost 2 bases. The CDR3 reads CASTGTENTGELFF. CDR3 nucleotide sequence: TGCGCCAGCACGGGGACAGAAAACACCGGGGAGCTGTTTTTT.

This chain uses TRBV13 with TRBJ1-3; D gene uncertain. V lost 3 bases and J lost 7, with 16 bases in between. The CDR3 consists of 15 residues. CDR1 is PRHDT, CDR2 FYEKMQ, per germline (reference sequence). The CDR3 DNA follows: TGTGCCAGCAGCTTGGACGGACCCGGAGGGAACACCATATATTTT. Encoded protein: CASSLDGPGGNTIYF.

The chain couples TRBV4-2 to TRBJ2-3; 10 bases are a match to TRBD2. The germline CDR1 and CDR2 sequences are LGHNA and YNFKEQ. V lost 0 bases to trimming and J lost 2 bases; unmatched junction nucleotides: 8. CDR3 length: 18 residues. CDR3 sequence: CASSQDLRTSGYTDTQYF. The CDR3 DNA is TGTGCCAGCAGCCAAGATCTCCGGACTAGCGGTTACACAGATACGCAGTATTTT.

The chain joins TRBV18 to TRBJ2-1; D ambiguous. Trimming took 5 bases from V and 10 from J, leaving 9 bases between them. The CDR3 spans 11 residues. Germline V lookup: CDR1 KGHSH, CDR2 LQKENI. The CDR3 spells CASSEVREQFF. The CDR3 DNA follows: TGTGCCAGCTCAGAAGTACGGGAGCAGTTCTTC.

In this sample, this clone turned up a few times. The V and J genes are TRBV28 and TRBJ1-4; D possibly corresponds to TRBD1 (5 bases). The CDR3 is 13 residues long. V gave up 6 bases and J gave up 8 bases, with 13 bases separating them. Per the germline V gene, CDR1 is MDHEN and CDR2 is SYDVKM. The CDR3 DNA reads TGTGCCAGCAGCGGAGGGACCGGGGAAAAACTGTTTTTT. This translates into CASSGGTGEKLFF. The full variable domain, with the rest looked up from reference TRBV28 and TRBJ1-4, is DVKVTQSSRYLVKRTGEKVFLECVQDMDHENMFWYRQDPGLGLRLIYFSYDVKMKEKGDIPEGYSVSREKKERFSLILESASTNQTSMYLCASSGGTGEKLFFGSGTQLSVL.

The sample holds a few counts of this clone. The chain couples TRBV7-6 to TRBJ1-1; TRBD1 is a possible D gene (6 bases). V lost 5 bases, J lost 5 bases, and 18 bases lay in between. The length of the CDR3 is 15 residues. The germline gives CDR1 SGHVS, CDR2 FNYEAQ. This CDR3 reads CASSPRGGENTEAFF. The CDR3 DNA reads TGTGCCAGCAGCCCACGAGGGGGTGAGAATACTGAAGCTTTCTTT.

This rearrangement joins TRBV27 to TRBJ1-1; the D is unclear. The V end was cut by 8 bases, the J end by 4 bases, with 8 bases between. CDR1 MNHEY and CDR2 SMNVEV come from the germline V gene (reference sequence). The CDR3 contains 11 residues. CDR3 sequence: CASRGLTEAFF. The CDR3 bases are TGTGCCAGCCGGGGTCTCACTGAAGCTTTCTTT.

The V gene is TRBV27, the J gene TRBJ2-7; D remains unclear. Germline V gene sequence: CDR1 MNHEY, CDR2 SMNVEV (reference sequence). Trimming left V 3 bases short and J 7 bases short, with 22 bases between. The CDR3 covers 16 residues. The CDR3 DNA follows: TGTGCCAGCAGTTTGTTGCCTGCCACATCGTCGAAAGAGCAGTACTTC. Translated: CASSLLPATSSKEQYF.

The rearrangement links TRBV27 to TRBJ1-4, with 7 nucleotides matching TRBD1. The V gene end was trimmed by 5 bases and the J gene end by 8 bases; junction bases not matched to a gene: 8. The CDR3 runs 14 residues. Germline-derived CDR1 and CDR2 are MNHEY and SMNVEV (reference sequence). The CDR3 loop is CASSPDRVREKLFF. CDR3 DNA sequence: TGTGCCAGCAGTCCCGACAGGGTTCGGGAAAAACTGTTTTTT.

The gene calls are TRBV7-8 and TRBJ2-1; TRBD2 matches at 7 bases. The CDR3 spans 14 residues. In germline, CDR1 is SGHVS, CDR2 FQNEAQ. V gave up 7 bases and J gave up 9 bases; unmatched junction bases: 12. CDR3 region: CASNLGGRRREQFF. The CDR3 DNA sequence: TGTGCCAGCAACCTGGGCGGGAGAAGACGTGAGCAGTTCTTC. Full variable domain (outside the CDR3, taken from reference TRBV7-8 and TRBJ2-1): GAGVSQSPRYKVAKRGQDVALRCDPISGHVSLFWYQQALGQGPEFLTYFQNEAQLDKSGLPSDRFFAERPEGSVSTLKIQRTQQEDSAVYLCASNLGGRRREQFFGPGTRLTVL.

CDR3 coding DNA: TGTGCCAGCAGCCAGGACTTCTCTGGAAACACCATATATTTT. It codes for CASSQDFSGNTIYF. The genes are TRBV14 and TRBJ1-3, with no clear D. CDR1 and CDR2 (germline): SGHDN, FVKESK. The CDR3 consists of 14 residues. Trimming removed 3 bases at V and 0 bases at J, with 6 bases between.

This clone appeared once. This chain uses TRBV27 with TRBJ1-3; D unresolved. This CDR3 contains 16 residues. Germline loops: CDR1 MNHEY, CDR2 SMNVEV (reference sequence). Trimming removed 2 bases from V and 0 bases from J, with 11 bases in between. CDR3 sequence reads: CASSLGPTISGNTIYF. CDR3 nucleotide sequence: TGTGCCAGCAGTTTAGGTCCGACAATCTCTGGAAACACCATATATTTT.

The chain joins TRBV11-2 to TRBJ1-6; possible D gene TRBD1, 5 bases. The CDR3 is 13 amino acids. The V end was cut by 8 bases, the J end by 7 bases, with 12 bases between. Germline loops: CDR1 SGHAT, CDR2 FQNNGV. In DNA, the CDR3 is TGTGCCAGCGGTCGGGGGGTCAATTCACCCCTCCACTTT. Translation gives CASGRGVNSPLHF.

This clone was observed a single time. The chain joins TRBV9 to TRBJ2-1; D gene ambiguous. V lost 0 bases and J lost 10, with 17 bases in between. Germline V gene sequence: CDR1 SGDLS, CDR2 YYNGEE. There are 15 residues in the CDR3. CDR3 sequence reads: CASSVGSVSTGEQFF. The CDR3 DNA is TGTGCCAGCAGCGTAGGGTCGGTTTCGACTGGAGAGCAGTTCTTC.

The chain has TRBV11-2 and TRBJ2-7; 9 bases map to TRBD1. The CDR3 totals 15 residues. With 5 bases clipped from V and 6 bases from J, the junction kept 11 bases outside the gene matches. In germline, CDR1 is SGHAT, CDR2 FQNNGV. CDR3 sequence (DNA): TGTGCCAGCAGCCTAAGCGACAGGGGGTTTTGCGAGCAGTACTTC. Its translation is CASSLSDRGFCEQYF.

The rearrangement joins TRBV9 to TRBJ1-6; D unclear. This CDR3 is 14 amino acids long. The germline V and J ends were trimmed by 4 bases and 4 bases, with 9 bases remaining between them. The V gene's germline CDR1 is SGDLS and CDR2 YYNGEE. The CDR3 loop reads CASSPGSYNSPLHF. The CDR3 region has the DNA TGTGCCAGCAGCCCCGGGTCTTATAATTCACCCCTCCACTTT.

The chain employs TRBV30 and TRBJ2-5; possibly TRBD2 for D (6 bases). The CDR3 is made up of 14 amino acids. Germline V gives CDR1 GTSNPN, CDR2 SVGIG (reference sequence). Trimming pared 0 bases from V and 6 bases from J, leaving 14 bases between. CDR3 sequence (DNA): TGTGCCTGGAGTGTATTGGCGGGATGGCAGACCCAGTACTTC. Translated: CAWSVLAGWQTQYF.

The sample holds one count of this clone. CDR3 sequence reads: CASSSAMGLAYNEQFF. CDR3 DNA sequence: TGCGCCAGCAGCTCGGCCATGGGACTAGCTTACAATGAGCAGTTCTTC. The chain has TRBV5-1 and TRBJ2-1, with TRBD2 identical over 9 bases. Germline values: CDR1 SGHRS, CDR2 YFSETQ. The CDR3 spans 16 residues. V trimming: 3 bases; J trimming: 4 bases; junction bases outside the gene matches: 8.

This clone appeared a few times. This rearrangement joins TRBV18 to TRBJ1-5; D is unresolved. Deletions cut 4 bases from V and 5 bases from J, with 9 bases between. CDR1 and CDR2 from the germline V gene are KGHSH and LQKENI. This CDR3 contains 13 residues. The CDR3 nucleotides read TGTGCCAGCTCACGAACCGTAGATCAGCCCCAGCATTTT. It encodes CASSRTVDQPQHF.

This chain connects TRBV18 to TRBJ2-7, with a possible D match to TRBD2 (6 bases). Germline V gene data show CDR1 as KGHSH and CDR2 as LQKENI. This CDR3 spans 15 amino acids. V gave up 3 bases and J gave up 1 base, with 13 bases separating them. CDR3 DNA sequence: TGTGCCAGCTCACCGGGACTTACCCGATCCTACGAGCAGTACGTC. It is translated as CASSPGLTRSYEQYV.

As for this clone: One end of the junction does not line up with germline, which may come from a read error. This chain uses TRBV7-7 with TRBJ2-2, with unresolved D. Germline CDR1 and CDR2: SSHAT and FNYEAQ (reference sequence). CDR3 length equals 19 residues. The CDR3 is CASSSTPSFSGGNTGELFF. In nucleotides, the CDR3 is TGTGCTAGCAGCTCAACCCCCTCCTTCAGTGGCGGGAACACCGGGGAGCTGTTTTTT.

The chain joins TRBV27 to TRBJ1-5; D is perhaps TRBD1 (6 bases). The ends were cut back, 5 bases at V and 3 bases at J, with 11 bases in the middle. Germline V gene data show CDR1 as MNHEY and CDR2 as SMNVEV (reference sequence). The CDR3 runs 14 residues. The DNA for the CDR3 is TGTGCCAGCAGTCCTCGACAGGACAATCAGCCCCAGCATTTT. It specifies CASSPRQDNQPQHF.

The chain links TRBV5-4 to TRBJ1-4; 8 bases are a match to TRBD1. V was clipped by 4 bases and J by 0 bases; unmatched bases: 8. The CDR3 is 17 residues long. CDR1 is SGHNT and CDR2 is YYREEE in the germline V gene (reference sequence). CDR3 protein: CASSVWTGFATNEKLFF. DNA for the CDR3: TGTGCCAGCAGCGTGTGGACAGGGTTTGCAACTAATGAAAAACTGTTTTTT.

The DNA for the CDR3 is TGTGCCAGCAGTTACAGCGGAAGCAATCAGCCCCAGCATTTT. Its translation: CASSYSGSNQPQHF. The rearrangement uses TRBV6-2 or TRBV6-3 and TRBJ1-5; D remains unclear. The CDR3 is 14 amino acids. Trimming removed 2 bases at V and 1 base at J, with 6 bases between. In germline, CDR1 is MNHEY, CDR2 SVGEGT.

J is TRBJ1-2 and V is TRBV6-6, with TRBD1 as a possible D gene (5 bases). The CDR3 runs 15 residues. Trimming shortened V by 6 bases and J by 0 bases, and 14 bases separated the two germline ends. Germline assignment: CDR1 MNHNY and CDR2 SVGAGI (reference sequence). Written as DNA, the CDR3 is TGTGCCAGCAGAACCCTCGACAGAACTAACTATGGCTACACCTTC. This codes for CASRTLDRTNYGYTF.

The chain joins TRBV3-1 (or the pseudogene TRBV3-2) to TRBJ2-4, with TRBD1 identical over 7 bases. Looked up from germline, CDR1 is LGHDT and CDR2 is YNNKEL (reference sequence). Unmatched junction bases numbered 8, after V lost 0 bases and J lost 9 bases. The CDR3 runs 15 residues. For the CDR3, the DNA is TGTGCCAGCAGCCAAGAAGACAGGGACGGCTCCATTCAGTACTTC. It is translated as CASSQEDRDGSIQYF.